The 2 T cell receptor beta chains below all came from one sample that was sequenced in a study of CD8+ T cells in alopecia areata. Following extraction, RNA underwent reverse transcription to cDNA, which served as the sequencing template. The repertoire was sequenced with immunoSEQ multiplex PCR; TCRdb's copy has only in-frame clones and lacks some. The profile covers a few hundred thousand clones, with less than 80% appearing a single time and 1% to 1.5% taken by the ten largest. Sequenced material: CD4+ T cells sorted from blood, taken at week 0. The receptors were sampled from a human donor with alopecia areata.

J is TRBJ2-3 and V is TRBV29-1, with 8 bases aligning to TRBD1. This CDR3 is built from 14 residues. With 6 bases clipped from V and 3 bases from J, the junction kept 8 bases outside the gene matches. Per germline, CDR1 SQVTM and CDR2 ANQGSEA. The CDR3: CSVNRQGLTDTQYF. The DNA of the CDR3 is TGCAGCGTCAATCGACAGGGGTTGACAGATACGCAGTATTTT.

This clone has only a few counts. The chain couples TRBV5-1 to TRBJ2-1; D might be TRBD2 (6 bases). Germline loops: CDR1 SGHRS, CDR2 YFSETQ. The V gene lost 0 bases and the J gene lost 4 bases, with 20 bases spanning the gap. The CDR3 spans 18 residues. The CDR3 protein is CASSLAPRPSGLYNEQFF. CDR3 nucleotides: TGCGCCAGCAGCTTGGCCCCCCGCCCCAGCGGGCTTTACAATGAGCAGTTCTTC.